A single T cell receptor (beta chain) is shown here with its context. Patients had resection in Japan or China between about 2014 and 2018. The data were obtained in a study of immune evolution from preneoplasia to lung adenocarcinoma. Produced via immunoSEQ multiplex PCR; TCRdb's table is partial and in-frame only. The sample lists under 45,000 clones, roughly 80% occurring once. V shed 8 bases and J shed 2 bases, with 7 bases lying between them. CDR3 length: 11 amino acids. The germline V gene encodes CDR1 MNHNY and CDR2 SVGAGI (reference sequence). The chain is built from TRBV6-6 and TRBJ2-7, with D hard to call. This sequence was found in a person aged 55 to 75 with lung adenocarcinoma. Specimen: FFPE invasive lung adenocarcinoma tissue. CDR3 coding DNA: TGTGCCAGCTTCCTCCCCTACGAGCAGTACTTC. Its translation: CASFLPYEQYF.